Following are 18 T cell receptor beta chains from one sample sequenced in a study of blood T cell repertoires in COVID-19. TCRdb's copy holds only in-frame clones and misses some; the assay was immunoSEQ multiplex PCR. The sample includes 85,000 to 130,000 clones, 85% to 90% of them seen just once. The sample taken for sequencing was peripheral blood. Receptor source: a human donor in a cohort sampled during active COVID-19.

The chain joins TRBV2 to TRBJ1-2; D call uncertain. The CDR3 has 13 amino acids. V was pared by 4 bases and J by 7 bases, with 13 bases between. In germline, CDR1 is SNHLY, CDR2 FYNNEI. The CDR3 sequence: CASSAMAQVGYTF. In DNA form, the CDR3 reads TGTGCCAGCAGTGCCATGGCCCAAGTTGGCTACACCTTC.

Only one count was recorded for this clone. This chain connects TRBV28 to TRBJ1-2; 12 bases agree with TRBD1. Germline lookup yields CDR1 MDHEN and CDR2 SYDVKM. The CDR3 contains 12 residues. Losses at the gene ends were 10 bases for V and 7 bases for J; bases not matched to a gene: 4. The CDR3 DNA sequence: TGTGCCACCGGGACAGGGGGCCGTGGCTACACCTTC. Translated: CATGTGGRGYTF.

The chain is built from TRBV28 and TRBJ2-2, with 8 positions matching TRBD1. This CDR3 contains 16 residues. The germline gives CDR1 MDHEN, CDR2 SYDVKM. The J segment lost 2 bases and the V segment lost 5 bases, leaving 7 bases of the junction unmatched. CDR3 residues: CASSTRQGKNTGELFF. CDR3 bases: TGTGCCAGCAGTACAAGACAGGGGAAAAACACCGGGGAGCTGTTTTTT.

This sequence joins TRBV5-6 and TRBJ1-1; maybe TRBD1 (6 bases). This CDR3 comprises 14 residues. Germline CDR1 and CDR2: SGHDT and YYEEEE. V was shortened by 4 bases and J by 3 bases, with 13 bases between the two germline ends. CDR3 bases: TGTGCCAGCAGCCTTAACAGGGATCACACTGAAGCTTTCTTT. Amino acid sequence: CASSLNRDHTEAFF.

V is TRBV7-2 and J is TRBJ1-5; D is possibly TRBD1 (5 bases). CDR3 length: 14 residues. Trimming removed 1 base at V and 6 bases at J, with 10 bases between. CDR1 and CDR2 (germline): SGHTA, FQGNSA. The CDR3 coding sequence is TGTGCCAGCAGCTTAGAACCCAGGGCTCAGCCCCAGCATTTT. Translated: CASSLEPRAQPQHF. The full variable domain, with the rest looked up from reference TRBV7-2 and TRBJ1-5, is GAGVSQSPSNKVTEKGKDVELRCDPISGHTALYWYRQSLGQGLEFLIYFQGNSAPDKSGLPSDRFSAERTGGSVSTLTIQRTQQEDSAVYLCASSLEPRAQPQHFGDGTRLSIL.

J is TRBJ1-2 and V is TRBV3-1 (or the pseudogene TRBV3-2); weak D call: TRBD1 (6 bases). The germline gives CDR1 LGHDT, CDR2 YNNKEL (reference sequence). CDR3 length: 13 amino acids. The V and J ends lost 6 bases and 4 bases respectively, with 12 bases between them. CDR3: CASRTTGVYGYTF. CDR3 bases: TGTGCCAGCAGGACGACAGGAGTCTATGGCTACACCTTC.

This clone has a single count. The chain carries TRBV28 and TRBJ1-2; no definite D call. This CDR3 spans 16 amino acids. The germline gives CDR1 MDHEN, CDR2 SYDVKM. Between the trimmed V and J ends, which lost 6 bases and 2 bases, there was a span of 19 bases. CDR3 region: CASRRLYRGKNYGYTF. The CDR3 bases are TGTGCCAGCAGGCGATTATATCGGGGTAAAAACTATGGCTACACCTTC.

The chain couples TRBV5-1 to TRBJ2-7, with TRBD2 matching over 7 bases. This CDR3 spans 15 amino acids. Per germline, CDR1 SGHRS and CDR2 YFSETQ. Trimming at V came to 0 bases and at J to 0 bases, leaving 3 bases not matched to a gene. The CDR3 is CASSLAAGSSYEQYF. The CDR3, as DNA: TGCGCCAGCAGCTTGGCAGCGGGGAGCTCCTACGAGCAGTACTTC.

Written as DNA, the CDR3 is TGTGCCAGCAATGAGGGTGCGGAAAACACCATATATTTT. This sequence encodes CASNEGAENTIYF. J is TRBJ1-3 and V is TRBV28; D uncertain. Trimming took off 7 bases at V and 6 bases at J, with 13 bases between the two ends. Germline V gives CDR1 MDHEN, CDR2 SYDVKM. The CDR3 covers 13 residues.

This rearrangement joins TRBV5-6 to TRBJ2-1, with D perhaps matching TRBD1 (6 bases). The V end lost 0 bases, the J end lost 4 bases, and 14 bases lay between the germline ends. The germline V gene has CDR1 SGHDT and CDR2 YYEEEE. This CDR3 region has 16 residues. The CDR3 protein is CASSLEGEGVYNEQFF. For the CDR3, the DNA is TGTGCCAGCAGCTTGGAGGGAGAGGGGGTTTACAATGAGCAGTTCTTC. The complete variable domain, with remaining parts taken from reference TRBV5-6 and TRBJ2-1, reads DAGVTQSPTHLIKTRGQQVTLRCSPKSGHDTVSWYQQALGQGPQFIFQYYEEEERQRGNFPDRFSGHQFPNYSSELNVNALLLGDSALYLCASSLEGEGVYNEQFFGPGTRLTVL.

In this sample, this clone turned up once. The rearrangement uses TRBV27 and TRBJ2-6; TRBD2 is a possible D gene (6 bases). V lost 5 bases and J 0 bases, leaving 20 bases between the germline ends. This CDR3 has 19 residues. CDR1 is MNHEY, CDR2 SMNVEV, per germline (reference sequence). The CDR3 reads CASSRDGGIFTSGANVLTF. CDR3 DNA sequence: TGTGCCAGCAGTCGAGACGGGGGTATATTCACCTCTGGGGCCAACGTCCTGACTTTC.

Written as DNA, the CDR3 is TGTGCCAGCAGGAGCACCGGGGAGCTGTTTTTT. This codes for CASRSTGELFF. The genes are TRBV3-1 (or the pseudogene TRBV3-2) and TRBJ2-2; D is unresolved. This CDR3 comprises 11 residues. V was cut by 6 bases and J by 4 bases, with 3 bases left in between. The germline V gene has CDR1 LGHDT and CDR2 YNNKEL (reference sequence).

The chain links TRBV18 to TRBJ1-4; D possibly corresponds to TRBD1 (6 bases). The germline V gene encodes CDR1 KGHSH and CDR2 LQKENI. This CDR3 has 15 amino acids. The V end lost 3 bases, the J end lost 11 bases, and 19 bases lay between the germline ends. The CDR3 DNA follows: TGTGCCAGCTCACCTTCGTCCAGGGGTAACGGGAAACTGTTTTTT. Translation gives CASSPSSRGNGKLFF.

This rearrangement joins TRBV3-1 (or the pseudogene TRBV3-2) to TRBJ2-3, with D unresolved. The V end was cut by 2 bases, the J end by 6 bases, with 6 bases between. Germline CDR1 LGHDT, CDR2 YNNKEL (reference sequence). This CDR3 comprises 12 residues. The CDR3 reads CASSQRSDTQYF. The CDR3 DNA is TGTGCCAGCAGCCAACGTAGCGATACGCAGTATTTT.

The J gene is TRBJ2-3, the V gene TRBV28; 11 bases line up with TRBD2. The V and J ends lost 3 bases and 8 bases, in that order; junction bases with no gene match: 7. Germline lookup yields CDR1 MDHEN and CDR2 SYDVKM. The CDR3 has 15 residues. DNA of the CDR3: TGTGCCAGCAGTTTTACTCCTACTAGCGGGGGTACGCAGTATTTT. Its translation: CASSFTPTSGGTQYF.

The rearrangement links TRBV2 to TRBJ1-6; possible D gene TRBD1, 5 bases. The CDR3 spans 14 residues. V gave up 5 bases and J gave up 8 bases, with 13 bases separating them. Germline loops: CDR1 SNHLY, CDR2 FYNNEI. The CDR3 loop is CASSTGLQDSPLHF. The CDR3 region has the DNA TGTGCCAGCAGTACAGGCTTACAGGATTCACCCCTCCACTTT. Supplemented by reference TRBV2 and TRBJ1-6, the full variable domain reads EPEVTQTPSHQVTQMGQEVILRCVPISNHLYFYWYRQILGQKVEFLVSFYNNEISEKSEIFDDQFSVERPDGSNFTLKIRSTKLEDSAMYFCASSTGLQDSPLHFGNGTRLTVT.

This clone has just one count. The CDR3 reads CASSEVASGGFSYNEQFF. CDR3 in DNA: TGTGCCAGCAGTGAAGTGGCTAGCGGGGGGTTCTCCTACAATGAGCAGTTCTTC. The chain joins TRBV2 to TRBJ2-1, with TRBD2 matching over 11 bases. This CDR3 has 18 residues. Looked up from germline, CDR1 is SNHLY and CDR2 is FYNNEI. V was pared by 1 base and J by 0 bases, with 5 bases of the junction left unmatched.

The chain carries TRBV19 and TRBJ2-1, with unresolved D. Deletions cut 5 bases from V and 3 bases from J, with 14 bases between. Germline V gives CDR1 LNHDA, CDR2 SQIVND (reference sequence). The CDR3 loop spans 15 amino acids. CDR3 region: CASSPPVASYNEQFF. The CDR3 DNA reads TGTGCCAGTAGTCCCCCCGTAGCAAGCTACAATGAGCAGTTCTTC. The entire variable domain, with the rest obtained from reference TRBV19 and TRBJ2-1, is as follows: DGGITQSPKYLFRKEGQNVTLSCEQNLNHDAMYWYRQDPGQGLRLIYYSQIVNDFQKGDIAEGYSVSREKKESFPLTVTSAQKNPTAFYLCASSPPVASYNEQFFGPGTRLTVL.